Listed below are T cell receptor beta chains from one sample, sequenced in a study of glioma-infiltrating T cells. One entry per CDR3 protein results from TCRdb running MiXCR on the multiplex PCR reads. The profile covers fewer than 500,000 distinct CDR3 sequences, with approximately 42% appearing a single time and around 11% taken by the ten largest. Sequenced: glioma tissue, nonneoplastic brain tissue, or PBMCs (not recorded which). The receptors originated from a human donor with low-grade glioma or glioblastoma, undergoing nonglioma brain surgery, or in good health (not recorded which). CDR3s leave out the opening cysteine and the closing phenylalanine or tryptophan.

CDR3 protein: ASSFTVLANYGYT
V gene: TRBV6-5
J gene: TRBJ1-2

CDR3 protein: ASSVLALQETQY
V gene: TRBV28
J gene: TRBJ2-5

CDR3 protein: ASSSERAGGSPLH
V gene: TRBV7-8
J gene: TRBJ1-6

CDR3 protein: ATSRDSAVRNEKLF
V gene: TRBV15
J gene: TRBJ1-4

CDR3 protein: ASSFQAGEGETQY
V gene: TRBV7-2
J gene: TRBJ2-5

CDR3 protein: ASSSTGRTDTQY
V gene: TRBV7-7
J gene: TRBJ2-3

CDR3 protein: SARLGSGAPLL
V gene: TRBV20-1
J gene: TRBJ2-1

CDR3 protein: ASTTSQVTYNEQF
V gene: TRBV28
J gene: TRBJ2-1

CDR3 protein: ATSSGGGRAYGYT
V gene: TRBV15
J gene: TRBJ1-2

CDR3 protein: ATSSRDRNSYERY
V gene: TRBV15
J gene: TRBJ2-7